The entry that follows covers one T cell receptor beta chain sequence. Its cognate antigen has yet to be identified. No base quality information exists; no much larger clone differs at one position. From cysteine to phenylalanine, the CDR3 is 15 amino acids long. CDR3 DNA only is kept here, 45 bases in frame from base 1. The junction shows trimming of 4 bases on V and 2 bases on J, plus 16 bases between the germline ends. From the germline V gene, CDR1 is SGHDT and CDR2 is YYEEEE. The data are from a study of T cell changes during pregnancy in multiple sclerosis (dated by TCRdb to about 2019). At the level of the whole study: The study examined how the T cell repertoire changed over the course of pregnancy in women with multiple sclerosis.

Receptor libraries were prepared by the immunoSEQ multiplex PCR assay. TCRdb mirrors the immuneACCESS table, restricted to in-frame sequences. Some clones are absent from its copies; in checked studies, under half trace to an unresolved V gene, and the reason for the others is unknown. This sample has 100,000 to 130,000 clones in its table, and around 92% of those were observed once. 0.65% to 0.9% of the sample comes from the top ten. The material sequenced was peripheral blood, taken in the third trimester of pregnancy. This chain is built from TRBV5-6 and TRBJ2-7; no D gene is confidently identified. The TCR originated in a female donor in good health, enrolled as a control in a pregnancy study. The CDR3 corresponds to CASSRERRPTYEQYF. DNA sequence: TGTGCCAGCAGCCGAGAGCGACGGCCAACCTACGAGCAGTACTTC.